Presented here are 14 T cell receptor beta chains from one specimen sequenced in a study of CDR3 diversity in severe acne. One entry per CDR3 protein, called by TCRdb with MiXCR from the PCR reads. Of more than 70,000 distinct CDR3 sequences in the sample, 45% to 55% were seen once. Sequencing used blood. These receptors came from a male donor in good health, serving as a control.

This rearrangement joins TRBV29-1 to TRBJ1-1; D is unresolved. CDR1 and CDR2 (germline): SQVTM, ANQGSEA. The CDR3 has 12 amino acids. V lost 7 bases and J 4 bases, leaving 13 bases between the germline ends. CDR3 coding DNA: TGCAGCGGTGACTCGTTGGGCACTGAAGCTTTCTTT. This translates into CSGDSLGTEAFF.

This clonotype was observed a single time. The V gene is TRBV10-3, the J gene TRBJ2-7, with TRBD1 matching over 9 bases. V was clipped by 3 bases and J by 4 bases; unmatched bases: 7. The germline V gene has CDR1 ENHRY and CDR2 SYGVKD. The CDR3 spans 15 residues. CDR3 protein: CAISEGTGRGYEQYF. In DNA form, the CDR3 reads TGTGCCATCAGTGAAGGGACAGGGAGAGGATACGAGCAGTACTTC.

The chain couples TRBV20-1 to TRBJ2-7; tentatively, D is TRBD1 (6 bases). The CDR3 totals 14 residues. The ends were cut back, 6 bases at V and 2 bases at J, with 17 bases in the middle. CDR1 is DFQATT, CDR2 SNEGSKA, per germline (reference sequence). The CDR3 loop is CSASARDTTYEQYF. CDR3 bases: TGCAGTGCCAGCGCTAGGGACACCACCTACGAGCAGTACTTC.

This chain connects TRBV20-1 to TRBJ2-5; D possibly corresponds to TRBD2 (5 bases). Deletions cut 1 base from V and 0 bases from J, with 9 bases between. The CDR3 sequence is 14 residues long. Germline V CDR1 and CDR2: DFQATT, SNEGSKA (reference sequence). The CDR3 sequence: CSARGGVYQETQYF. In DNA form, the CDR3 reads TGCAGTGCTAGAGGGGGAGTGTACCAAGAGACCCAGTACTTC.

In this sample, this clonotype turned up once. V gene TRBV20-1 combines with J gene TRBJ2-5, with 9 bases lining up with TRBD1. CDR3 size: 14 residues. Trimming took 5 bases from V and 3 from J; bases not matched to a gene: 7. Germline CDR1 is DFQATT and CDR2 is SNEGSKA (reference sequence). As DNA, the CDR3 is TGCAGTGCTGGACAGGGGTTGGACAAAGAGACCCAGTACTTC. Protein sequence: CSAGQGLDKETQYF.

By share, this clonotype ranks as medium-sized. The J gene is TRBJ2-2, the V gene TRBV7-2, with 7 bases matching TRBD2. Germline lookup yields CDR1 SGHTA and CDR2 FQGNSA. The CDR3 is made up of 16 amino acids. V was clipped by 1 base and J by 1 base; unmatched bases: 3. The CDR3 DNA follows: TGTGCCAGCAGCTTAGTGGGCGGGGGGAACACCGGGGAGCTGTTTTTT. Encoded protein: CASSLVGGGNTGELFF.

This clonotype was detected ten times or more. This chain uses TRBV9 with TRBJ2-2; tentative D call: TRBD1 (6 bases). Germline assignment: CDR1 SGDLS and CDR2 YYNGEE. V lost 5 bases to trimming and J lost 6 bases, with 17 bases between them. The CDR3 contains 15 residues. In nucleotides, the CDR3 is TGTGCCAGCAGGCCTGGACAGATAATGTCCGGGGAGCTGTTTTTT. It codes for CASRPGQIMSGELFF.

The CDR3 DNA reads TGTGCCAGCAGTGGACAGACTCTAAGTGGTGAAAAACTGTTTTTT. It codes for CASSGQTLSGEKLFF. This chain joins TRBV2 and TRBJ1-4; weak D call: TRBD1 (5 bases). Trimming took off 4 bases at V and 7 bases at J, with 16 bases between the two ends. The CDR3 spans 15 residues. CDR1 and CDR2 from the germline V gene are SNHLY and FYNNEI.

The chain couples TRBV5-1 to TRBJ2-5; 8 nucleotides line up with TRBD1. The CDR3 loop spans 17 amino acids. CDR1 is SGHRS, CDR2 YFSETQ, per germline. Trimming cost V 4 bases and J 1 base; bases outside gene matches: 12. The CDR3 region is CASSQTPTGASQETQYF. The CDR3 DNA follows: TGCGCCAGCAGCCAAACCCCGACAGGGGCGTCCCAAGAGACCCAGTACTTC.

The rearrangement joins TRBV7-9 to TRBJ1-1; no clear D gene. Trimming removed 4 bases at V and 4 bases at J, with 16 bases between. Germline CDR1 and CDR2: SEHNR and FQNEAQ (reference sequence). This CDR3 comprises 15 residues. CDR3 in amino acids: CASSSTNAASTEAFF. Here the CDR3 DNA reads TGTGCCAGCAGCTCGACAAATGCAGCGAGCACTGAAGCTTTCTTT.

This clonotype was found a few times. V is TRBV7-9 and J is TRBJ1-2; D gene ambiguous. This CDR3 has 13 amino acids. Germline CDR1 reads SEHNR; CDR2 reads FQNEAQ (reference sequence). Between the trimmed V and J ends, which lost 4 bases and 8 bases, there was a span of 14 bases. DNA of the CDR3: TGTGCCAGCAGCTCTAACGGGGATGAGGGCTACACCTTC. It codes for CASSSNGDEGYTF.

On this clonotype itself: Since the CDR3 does not end with the conserved phenylalanine or tryptophan, this likely comes from a read error. The chain has TRBV25-1 and TRBJ2-7; D perhaps matches TRBD2 (6 bases). CDR3 length: 14 residues. V was pared by 4 bases and J by 3 bases, with 13 bases between. The germline gives CDR1 MGHDK, CDR2 SYGVNS. In nucleotides, the CDR3 is TGTGCCAGCAGTGCAAGACTAGGGAACTACGAGCAGTACCTC. This translates into CASSARLGNYEQYL.

This sequence joins TRBV24-1 and TRBJ1-5; 8 bases agree with TRBD1. Germline V lookup: CDR1 KGHDR, CDR2 SFDVKD. This CDR3 contains 20 residues. With 2 bases clipped from V and 0 bases from J, the junction kept 14 bases outside the gene matches. CDR3 bases: TGTGCCACCAGTGATTCGGCAGGGGGCAGCCCCCGAGGTAGCAATCAGCCCCAGCATTTT. Translation: CATSDSAGGSPRGSNQPQHF.

This clonotype has at least ten counts. The genes are TRBV5-1 and TRBJ1-5, with 9 bases that match TRBD1. Germline lookup yields CDR1 SGHRS and CDR2 YFSETQ. With V trimmed by 0 bases and J by 2 bases, 3 bases remained unmatched. CDR3 length: 16 residues. The CDR3 protein is CASSLGTGAGNQPQHF. The CDR3 DNA reads TGCGCCAGCAGCTTGGGGACAGGGGCAGGCAATCAGCCCCAGCATTTT.